Listed below are T cell receptor beta chains from one sample, sequenced in a study of Graves' ophthalmopathy and Graves' hyperthyroidism. TCRdb used MiXCR to reprocess the multiplex PCR reads, holding one entry per CDR3 protein. This table holds about 640,000 distinct CDR3 sequences, 35% to 50% found once. Sample: peripheral blood. Receptors were obtained from an adult man with Graves' ophthalmopathy. Both conserved end residues are part of each CDR3. D genes are given only for firm matches. Size is stated for part of the rows, as once, few or many counts, or as a class when the clone is expanded.

d_call	v_call	j_call	clone_size	cdr3_nt	cdr3_aa
-	TRBV6-1	TRBJ2-2	-	TGTGCCAGTCTCGACCGAAAGAACACCGGGGAGCTGTTTTTT	CASLDRKNTGELFF
-	TRBV25-1	TRBJ1-2	once	TGTGCCAGCAATCTCGCTAACTATGGCTACACCTTC	CASNLANYGYTF
-	TRBV27	TRBJ2-5	few	TGTGCCAGCAGTTTCAGGGGGGCGCCGTACCAAGAGACCCAGTACTTC	CASSFRGAPYQETQYF
-	TRBV19	TRBJ2-7	few	TGTGCCAGTAGTTCATGGACTGTCTCCTACGAGCAGTACTTC	CASSSWTVSYEQYF
-	TRBV11-2	TRBJ1-2	many	TGTGCCAGCAGCCCCGACACCCTTCGTGGCTACACCTTC	CASSPDTLRGYTF
-	TRBV29-1	TRBJ1-2	-	TGCAGCGTCGGGAGGGGTAACTATGGCTACACCTTC	CSVGRGNYGYTF
-	TRBV4-1	TRBJ2-2	-	TGCGCCAGCAGCCAAGATAGAATAGGGCTAATTATCGGGGAGCTGTTTTTT	CASSQDRIGLIIGELFF
-	TRBV20-1	TRBJ1-3	-	TGCAGTGCTAGAGATCCCCAGGGGTTCAAAGGGAACACCATATATTTT	CSARDPQGFKGNTIYF
-	TRBV27	TRBJ1-6	-	TGTGCCAGCAGTTGGGCAGGGAGAAATTCACCCCTCCACTTT	CASSWAGRNSPLHF
-	TRBV10-3	TRBJ2-7	-	TGTGCCAGCAGACGGACAGCCAGTTACGAGCAGTACTTC	CASRRTASYEQYF
TRBD1	TRBV5-1	TRBJ1-2	many	TGCGCCAGCACACGTACCGGGACAGGGGTTGATACTGGCTACACCTTC	CASTRTGTGVDTGYTF
TRBD1	TRBV10-2	TRBJ1-4	-	TGCGCCAGCTGCGAGACAGGGTTGACTAATGAAAAACTGTTTTTT	CASCETGLTNEKLFF
TRBD1	TRBV7-9	TRBJ2-7	few	TGTGCCAGCAGCTTCGTGGCCGGGACAGGGGGCTACGAGCAGTACTTC	CASSFVAGTGGYEQYF
-	TRBV20-1	TRBJ1-1	-	TGCAGTGCTTGGCTGGGGGACACTGAAGCTTTCTTT	CSAWLGDTEAFF
-	TRBV7-9	TRBJ1-2	many	TGTGCCAGCAGCTTAGGCCCTGGCTATGGCTACACCTTC	CASSLGPGYGYTF
-	TRBV7-3	TRBJ1-4	many	TGTGCCAGCAGCTTAAATGGCAGGGCTAATGAAAAACTGTTTTTT	CASSLNGRANEKLFF
-	TRBV10-3	TRBJ1-2	-	TGTGCCATCAGTGACTCACCCGGGGCGGCAGATAACTATGGCTACACCTTC	CAISDSPGAADNYGYTF
-	TRBV7-3	TRBJ1-1	many	TGTGCCAGCAGCCGACTGCTGAACACTGAAGCTTTCTTT	CASSRLLNTEAFF
-	TRBV24-1	TRBJ2-1	-	TGTGCCACCAGTTCTCACAATGAGCAGTTCTTC	CATSSHNEQFF
TRBD1	TRBV4-3	TRBJ2-7	-	TGCGCCAGCAGCCTGGGGACAGGGTGGAAATACGAGCAGTACTTC	CASSLGTGWKYEQYF
-	TRBV7-9	TRBJ1-3	-	TGCGCCAGCAGCTTTGGGGGAACGGATGGAAACACCAAATATTTT	CASSFGGTDGNTKYF
-	TRBV4-1	TRBJ1-1	-	TGCGCCAGCAGCCACCCGGGACGGACGAACACTGAAGCTTTCTTT	CASSHPGRTNTEAFF
-	TRBV29-1	TRBJ2-7	-	TGCAGCCGGGACGCCTACGAGCAGTACTTC	CSRDAYEQYF